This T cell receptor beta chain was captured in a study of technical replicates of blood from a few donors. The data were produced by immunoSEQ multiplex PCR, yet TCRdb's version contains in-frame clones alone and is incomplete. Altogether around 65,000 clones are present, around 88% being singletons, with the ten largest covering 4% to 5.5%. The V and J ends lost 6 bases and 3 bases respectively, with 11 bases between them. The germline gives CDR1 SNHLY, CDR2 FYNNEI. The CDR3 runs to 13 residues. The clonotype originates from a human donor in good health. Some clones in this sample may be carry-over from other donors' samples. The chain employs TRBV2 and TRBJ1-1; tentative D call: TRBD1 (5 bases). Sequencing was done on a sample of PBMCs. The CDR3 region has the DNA TGTGCCAGCAGGGCGGGACCGTACACTGAAGCTTTCTTT. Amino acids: CASRAGPYTEAFF.